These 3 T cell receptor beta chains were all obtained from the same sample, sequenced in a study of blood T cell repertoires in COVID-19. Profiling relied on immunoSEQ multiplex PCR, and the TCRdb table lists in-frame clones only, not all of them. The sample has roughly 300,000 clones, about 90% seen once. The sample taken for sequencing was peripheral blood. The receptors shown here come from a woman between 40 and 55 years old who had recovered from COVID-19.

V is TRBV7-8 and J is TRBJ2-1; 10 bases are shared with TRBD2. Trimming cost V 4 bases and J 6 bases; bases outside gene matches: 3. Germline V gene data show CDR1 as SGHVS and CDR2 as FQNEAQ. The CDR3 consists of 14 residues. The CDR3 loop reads CASSSGLAFNEQFF. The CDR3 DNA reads TGTGCCAGCAGCTCGGGACTAGCGTTCAATGAGCAGTTCTTC.

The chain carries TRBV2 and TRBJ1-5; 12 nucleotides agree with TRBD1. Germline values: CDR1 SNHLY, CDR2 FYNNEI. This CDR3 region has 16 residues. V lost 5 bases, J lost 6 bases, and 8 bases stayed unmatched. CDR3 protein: CASSRDRGLTSQPQHF. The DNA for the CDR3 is TGTGCCAGCAGTAGGGACAGGGGGCTGACAAGTCAGCCCCAGCATTTT.

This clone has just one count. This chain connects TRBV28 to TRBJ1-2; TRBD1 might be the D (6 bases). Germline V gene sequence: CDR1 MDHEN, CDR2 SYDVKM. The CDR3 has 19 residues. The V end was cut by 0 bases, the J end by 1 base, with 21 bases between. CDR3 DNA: TGTGCCAGCAGTTTATGGCCTCTTATGGGGACAACCTTTAACTATGGCTACACCTTC. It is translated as CASSLWPLMGTTFNYGYTF.